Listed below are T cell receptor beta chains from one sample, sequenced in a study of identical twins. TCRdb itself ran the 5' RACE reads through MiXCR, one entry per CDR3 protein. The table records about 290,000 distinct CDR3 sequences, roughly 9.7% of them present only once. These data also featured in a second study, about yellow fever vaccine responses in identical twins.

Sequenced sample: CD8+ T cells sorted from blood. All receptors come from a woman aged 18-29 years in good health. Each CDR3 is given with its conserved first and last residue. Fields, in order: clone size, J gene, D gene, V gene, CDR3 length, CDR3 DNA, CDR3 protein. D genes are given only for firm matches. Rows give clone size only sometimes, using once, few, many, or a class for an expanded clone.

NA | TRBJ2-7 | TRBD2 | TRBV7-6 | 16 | TGTGCCAGCAGCCCTGACCTAGCGGGGGGTCCCAACGAGCAGTACTTC | CASSPDLAGGPNEQYF
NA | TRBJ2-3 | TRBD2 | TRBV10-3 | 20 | TGTGCCATCAGCTACCCCATGGGACTAGCGGACCAGCCTAGCACAGATACGCAGTATTTT | CAISYPMGLADQPSTDTQYF
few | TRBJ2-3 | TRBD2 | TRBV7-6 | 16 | TGTGCCAGCAGCCTACGACTAGCGGGGGGTTTAGATACGCAGTATTTT | CASSLRLAGGLDTQYF
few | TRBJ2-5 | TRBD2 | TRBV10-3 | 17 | TGTGCCATCAGTGAGTCCCCCGGACTAGCGGGGGCAGAGACCCAGTACTTC | CAISESPGLAGAETQYF
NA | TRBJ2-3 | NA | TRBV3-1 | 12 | TGTGCCAGCGGCAGGAGCCAGGATACGCAGTATTTT | CASGRSQDTQYF
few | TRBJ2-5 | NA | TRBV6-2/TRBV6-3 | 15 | TGTGCCAGCAGTTACTCGGACCTAGAAGGAGAGACCCAGTACTTC | CASSYSDLEGETQYF
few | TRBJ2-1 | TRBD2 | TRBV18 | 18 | TGTGCCAGCTCACCACCGCGGGCTAGCGGGGTGATATACAATGAGCAGTTCTTC | CASSPPRASGVIYNEQFF
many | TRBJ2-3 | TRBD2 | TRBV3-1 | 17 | TGTGCCAGCAGCCAAGACTACCGGGGGGACCGCACAGATACGCAGTATTTT | CASSQDYRGDRTDTQYF
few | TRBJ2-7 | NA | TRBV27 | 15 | TGTGCCAGCAGTCGGCTAGCTGACGACTCCTACGAGCAGTACTTC | CASSRLADDSYEQYF
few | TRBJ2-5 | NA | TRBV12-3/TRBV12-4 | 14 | TGTGCCAGCAGTAGTGTGTTAGCGTTTGTGACCCAGTACTTC | CASSSVLAFVTQYF
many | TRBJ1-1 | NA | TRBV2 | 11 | TGTGCCAGCAGTGCGGCGCCCGCGGCTTTCTTT | CASSAAPAAFF
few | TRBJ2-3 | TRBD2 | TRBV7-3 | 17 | TGTGCCAGCAGCACCCACGGACTAGCGGGGGGGACAGATACGCAGTATTTT | CASSTHGLAGGTDTQYF
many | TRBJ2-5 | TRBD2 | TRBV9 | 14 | TGTGCCAGCAGTGTAGCGGGGGGGCTTGAGACCCAGTACTTC | CASSVAGGLETQYF
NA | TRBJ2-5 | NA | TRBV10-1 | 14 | TGCGCCAGCAGTGAGTCGGACAGTCCGGAGACCCAGTACTTC | CASSESDSPETQYF
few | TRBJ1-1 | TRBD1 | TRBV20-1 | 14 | TGCAGTGCAATCCCAGGGGGTATGAACACTGAAGCTTTCTTT | CSAIPGGMNTEAFF
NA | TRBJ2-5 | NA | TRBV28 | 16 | TGTGCCAGCCCATTGAGGCTGGTGGCAGACCAAGAGACCCAGTACTTC | CASPLRLVADQETQYF
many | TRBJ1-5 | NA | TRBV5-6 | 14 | TGTGCCAGCAGCTTTGGCAGAAGCAATCAGCCCCAGCATTTT | CASSFGRSNQPQHF
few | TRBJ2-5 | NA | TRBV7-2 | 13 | TGTGCCAGCAGCGGGGGGGCCCCGAAGACCCAGTACTTC | CASSGGAPKTQYF
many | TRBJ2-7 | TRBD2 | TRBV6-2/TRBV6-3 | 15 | TGTGCCAGCAGTCTTAGCGGGGAGAGCTCCTACGAGCAGTACTTC | CASSLSGESSYEQYF
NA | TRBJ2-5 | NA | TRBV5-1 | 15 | TGCGCCAGCAGCCCGGGCGCGACAGGCCAAGAGACCCAGTACTTC | CASSPGATGQETQYF
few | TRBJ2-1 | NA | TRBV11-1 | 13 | TGTGCCAGCAGCTTATTACCGTACAATGAGCAGTTCTTC | CASSLLPYNEQFF
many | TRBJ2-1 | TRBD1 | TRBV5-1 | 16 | TGCGCCAGCAGCTTGACGGGACAGGGGGGCTACAATGAGCAGTTCTTC | CASSLTGQGGYNEQFF